A single sample gave rise to the 3 T cell receptor beta chains below, sequenced in a study of spatial heterogeneity in lung cancer. MiXCR, run by TCRdb on the 5' RACE reads, gives a single entry per CDR3 protein. The sample carries some 18,000 distinct CDR3 sequences, around 6.8% recorded once. Time point of the sample: sample taken at primary tumor resection. Study-wide points: One measure, the expanded intratumoral alpha and beta TCR count, tracked tumor mutation counts.

The antigens these receptors bind are not known. Source: lung tumor tissue, taken at surgery. The receptors stem from a male donor with early-stage non-small cell lung cancer.

To note about this clonotype: A much more abundant neighbour one base away suggests this may be a read error. The chain combines TRBV9 with TRBJ1-1; D might be TRBD1 (6 bases). Looked up from germline, CDR1 is SGDLS and CDR2 is YYNGEE. The CDR3 totals 13 residues. Written as DNA, the CDR3 is TGTACCAGCAGCTCGACAGGGAACACTGAAGCTTTCTTT. This codes for CTSSSTGNTEAFF.

This clonotype was found a few times. The chain uses TRBV6-5 and TRBJ1-5, with TRBD1 as a possible D gene (6 bases). The CDR3 runs 14 residues. CDR1 is MNHEY, CDR2 SVGAGI, per germline. V lost 4 bases to trimming and J lost 2 bases, with 9 bases between them. The CDR3 sequence is CASSSRGGNQPQHF. The CDR3 DNA reads TGTGCCAGCAGTTCCAGGGGAGGCAATCAGCCCCAGCATTTT.

This clonotype was detected a few times. The rearrangement uses TRBV29-1 and TRBJ2-1; 7 nucleotides align to TRBD2. This CDR3 spans 16 amino acids. The ends lost 1 base at V and 7 bases at J; junction bases unmatched: 13. The V gene's germline CDR1 is SQVTM and CDR2 ANQGSEA. CDR3 coding DNA: TGCAGCGTTGAAGGACTTACTGGGGGGGGGTTTAATGAGCAGTTCTTC. This encodes CSVEGLTGGGFNEQFF.